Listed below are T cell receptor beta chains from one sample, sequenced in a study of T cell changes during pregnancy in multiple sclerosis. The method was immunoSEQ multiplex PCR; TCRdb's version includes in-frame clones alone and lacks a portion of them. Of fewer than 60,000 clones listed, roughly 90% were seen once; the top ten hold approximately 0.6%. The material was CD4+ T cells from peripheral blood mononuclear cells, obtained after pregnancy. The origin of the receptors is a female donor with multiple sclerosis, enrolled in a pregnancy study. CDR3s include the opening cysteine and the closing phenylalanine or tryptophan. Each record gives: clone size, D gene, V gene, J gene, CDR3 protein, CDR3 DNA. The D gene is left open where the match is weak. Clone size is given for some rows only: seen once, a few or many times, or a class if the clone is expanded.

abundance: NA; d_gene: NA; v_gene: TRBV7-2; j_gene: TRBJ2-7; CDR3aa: CASSLLPERTYEQYF; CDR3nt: TGTGCCAGCAGCCTCCTTCCGGAGAGGACCTACGAGCAGTACTTC
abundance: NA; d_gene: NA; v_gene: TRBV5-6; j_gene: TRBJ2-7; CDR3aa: CARKSCTGDSYEQYF; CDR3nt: TGTGCCAGGAAGTCGTGCACAGGTGATTCCTACGAGCAGTACTTC
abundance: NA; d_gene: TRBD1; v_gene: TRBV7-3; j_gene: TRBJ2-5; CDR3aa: CASSLSGTGETQYF; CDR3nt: TGTGCCAGCAGCTTAAGTGGGACAGGGGAGACCCAGTACTTC
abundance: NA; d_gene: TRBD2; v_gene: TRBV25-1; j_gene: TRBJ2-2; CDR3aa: CASSELGAGGTGELFF; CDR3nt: TGTGCCAGCAGTGAATTGGGGGCGGGGGGCACCGGGGAGCTGTTTTTT
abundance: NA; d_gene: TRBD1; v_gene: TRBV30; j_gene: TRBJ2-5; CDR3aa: CAWSGTGYETQYF; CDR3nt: TGTGCCTGGAGTGGGACAGGTTACGAGACCCAGTACTTC
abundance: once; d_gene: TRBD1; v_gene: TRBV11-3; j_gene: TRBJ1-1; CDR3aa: CASSLQGGNTEAFF; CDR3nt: TGTGCCAGCAGTCTACAGGGGGGGAACACTGAAGCTTTCTTT
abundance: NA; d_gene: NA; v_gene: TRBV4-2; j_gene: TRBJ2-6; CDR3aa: CASSQDRGAPGANVLTF; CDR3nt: TGTGCCAGCAGCCAAGATCGGGGGGCGCCTGGGGCCAACGTCCTGACTTTC
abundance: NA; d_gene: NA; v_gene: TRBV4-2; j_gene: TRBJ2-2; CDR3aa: CASSQDSGELFF; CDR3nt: TGTGCCAGCAGCCAAGATTCTGGGGAGCTGTTTTTT
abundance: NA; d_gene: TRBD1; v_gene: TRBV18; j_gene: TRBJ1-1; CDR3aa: CASSPAKGAATEAFF; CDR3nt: TGTGCCAGCTCACCAGCCAAGGGGGCGGCCACTGAAGCTTTCTTT
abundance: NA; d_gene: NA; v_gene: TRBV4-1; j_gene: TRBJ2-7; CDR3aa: CASSQDGRGANSYEQYF; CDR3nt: TGCGCCAGCAGCCAAGATGGCAGGGGCGCCAACTCCTACGAGCAGTACTTC
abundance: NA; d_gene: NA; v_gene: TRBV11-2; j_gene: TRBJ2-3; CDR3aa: CASSFRIRGTSTDTQYF; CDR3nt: TGTGCCAGCAGCTTTCGGATCCGCGGGACTAGCACAGATACGCAGTATTTT
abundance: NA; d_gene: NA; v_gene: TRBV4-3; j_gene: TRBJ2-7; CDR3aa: CASSPGLAGEQYF; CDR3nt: TGCGCCAGCAGCCCGGGACTGGCTGGGGAGCAGTACTTC
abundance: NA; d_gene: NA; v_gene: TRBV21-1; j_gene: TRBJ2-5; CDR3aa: CASSPPERLAGETQYF; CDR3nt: TGTGCCAGCAGCCCCCCGGAGAGACTAGCCGGCGAGACCCAGTACTTC
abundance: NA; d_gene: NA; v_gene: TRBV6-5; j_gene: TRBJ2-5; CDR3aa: CASSYSWQQETQYF; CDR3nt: TGTGCCAGCAGTTACTCCTGGCAGCAAGAGACCCAGTACTTC
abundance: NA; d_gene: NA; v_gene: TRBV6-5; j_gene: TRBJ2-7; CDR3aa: CASVAPGGSYEQYF; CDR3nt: TGTGCCAGCGTCGCTCCAGGGGGGTCCTACGAGCAGTACTTC
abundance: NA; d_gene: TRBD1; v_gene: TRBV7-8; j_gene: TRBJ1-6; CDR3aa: CASSGTGVNSPLHF; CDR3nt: TGTGCCAGCAGCGGTACAGGGGTCAATTCACCCCTCCACTTT
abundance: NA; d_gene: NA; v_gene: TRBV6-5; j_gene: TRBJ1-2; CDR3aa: CASSAGSGYTF; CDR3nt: TGTGCCAGCAGTGCAGGGTCCGGCTACACCTTC
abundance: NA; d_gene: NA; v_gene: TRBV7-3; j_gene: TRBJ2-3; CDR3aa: CASSFGGTSTDTQYF; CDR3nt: TGTGCCAGCAGCTTCGGAGGAACTAGCACAGATACGCAGTATTTT
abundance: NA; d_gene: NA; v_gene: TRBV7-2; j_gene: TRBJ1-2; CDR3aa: CASSLRTVTNYGYTF; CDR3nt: TGTGCCAGCAGCTTAAGGACAGTTACTAACTATGGCTACACCTTC
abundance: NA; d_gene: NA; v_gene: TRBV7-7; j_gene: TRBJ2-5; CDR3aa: CASSQDLIGTQYF; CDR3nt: TGTGCCAGCAGCCAGGACTTGATAGGGACCCAGTACTTC
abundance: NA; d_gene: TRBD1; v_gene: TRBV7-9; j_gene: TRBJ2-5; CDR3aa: CASSLGTGQETQYF; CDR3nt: TGTGCCAGCAGCTTAGGGACAGGACAAGAGACCCAGTACTTC
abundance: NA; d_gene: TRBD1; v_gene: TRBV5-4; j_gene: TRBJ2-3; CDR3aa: CASSLDRGGTDTQYF; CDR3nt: TGTGCCAGCAGCCTAGACAGGGGAGGCACAGATACGCAGTATTTT
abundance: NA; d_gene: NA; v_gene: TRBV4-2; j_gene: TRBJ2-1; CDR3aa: CASSQEPQLGGPYNEQFF; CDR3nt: TGTGCCAGCAGCCAAGAGCCTCAGTTGGGGGGGCCCTACAATGAGCAGTTCTTC
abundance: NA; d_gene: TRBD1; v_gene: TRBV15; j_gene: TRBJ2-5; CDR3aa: CATSRADRDLGETQYF; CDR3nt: TGTGCCACCAGCAGGGCGGACAGGGATTTAGGAGAGACCCAGTACTTC
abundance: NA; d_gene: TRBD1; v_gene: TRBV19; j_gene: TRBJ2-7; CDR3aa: CASSPSGQAWSEQYF; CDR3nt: TGTGCCAGTAGTCCGTCGGGACAGGCCTGGTCCGAGCAGTACTTC
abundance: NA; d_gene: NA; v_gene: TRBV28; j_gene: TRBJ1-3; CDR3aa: CASSLRTVSGNTIYF; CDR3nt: TGTGCCAGCAGTCTACGGACAGTTTCTGGAAACACCATATATTTT
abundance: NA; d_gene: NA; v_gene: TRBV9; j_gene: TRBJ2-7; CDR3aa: CASSVADTGLFEQYF; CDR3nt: TGTGCCAGCAGCGTAGCCGATACGGGACTGTTCGAGCAGTACTTC
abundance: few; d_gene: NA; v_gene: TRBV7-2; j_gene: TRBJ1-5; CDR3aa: CASSYRGNQPQHF; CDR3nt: TGTGCCAGCAGCTACAGGGGCAATCAGCCCCAGCATTTT
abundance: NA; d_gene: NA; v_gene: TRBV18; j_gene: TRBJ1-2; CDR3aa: CASSPNRAGYGYTF; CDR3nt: TGTGCCAGCTCACCTAACAGGGCCGGCTATGGCTACACCTTC
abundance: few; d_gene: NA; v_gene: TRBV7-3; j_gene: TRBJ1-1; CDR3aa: CASSLTGGGSEAFF; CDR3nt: TGTGCCAGCAGCTTAACGGGGGGGGGATCTGAAGCTTTCTTT
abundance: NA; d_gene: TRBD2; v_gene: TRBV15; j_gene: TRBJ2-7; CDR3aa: CATSREGLAAFEQYF; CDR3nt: TGTGCCACCAGCAGAGAGGGACTAGCCGCCTTTGAGCAGTACTTC
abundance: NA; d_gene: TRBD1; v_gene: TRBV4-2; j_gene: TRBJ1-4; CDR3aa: CASSQDPTGGGEKLFF; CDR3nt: TGTGCCAGCAGCCAAGATCCCACAGGGGGAGGTGAAAAACTGTTTTTT
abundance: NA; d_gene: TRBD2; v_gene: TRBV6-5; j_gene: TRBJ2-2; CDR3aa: CASRGRVTGELFF; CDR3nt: TGTGCCAGCAGGGGGAGGGTCACCGGGGAGCTGTTTTTT
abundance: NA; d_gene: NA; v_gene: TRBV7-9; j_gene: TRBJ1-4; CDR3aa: CASRGRVGELFF; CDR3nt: TGTGCCAGCAGGGGGAGGGTCGGAGAACTGTTTTTT
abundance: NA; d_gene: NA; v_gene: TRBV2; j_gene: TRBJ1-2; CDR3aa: CASSVAGGYTF; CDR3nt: TGTGCCAGCAGTGTGGCGGGGGGCTACACCTTC
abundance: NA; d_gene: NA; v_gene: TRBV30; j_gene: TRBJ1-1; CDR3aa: CAWNPGFHEAFF; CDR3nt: TGTGCCTGGAATCCAGGGTTCCATGAAGCTTTCTTT
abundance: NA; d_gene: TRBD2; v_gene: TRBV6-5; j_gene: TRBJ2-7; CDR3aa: CASSLSGGRAYEQYF; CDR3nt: TGTGCCAGCAGCCTCAGCGGGGGCCGTGCCTACGAGCAGTACTTC
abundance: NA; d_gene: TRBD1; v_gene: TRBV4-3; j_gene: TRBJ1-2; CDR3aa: CASSQGTGTGDGYTF; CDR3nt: TGCGCCAGCAGCCAAGGGACCGGGACAGGGGATGGCTACACCTTC
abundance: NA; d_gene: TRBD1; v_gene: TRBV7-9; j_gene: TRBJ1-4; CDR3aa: CASSLGTASTNEKLFF; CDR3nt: TGTGCCAGCAGCCTAGGGACAGCCTCAACTAATGAAAAACTGTTTTTT
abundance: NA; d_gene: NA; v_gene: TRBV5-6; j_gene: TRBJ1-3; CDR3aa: CASSLGADRRGNTIYF; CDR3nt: TGTGCCAGCAGCTTGGGGGCTGATCGCCGGGGAAACACCATATATTTT
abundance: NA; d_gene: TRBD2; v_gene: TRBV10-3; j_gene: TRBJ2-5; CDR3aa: CAISPGGSQETQYF; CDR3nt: TGTGCCATCAGCCCGGGGGGAAGCCAAGAGACCCAGTACTTC
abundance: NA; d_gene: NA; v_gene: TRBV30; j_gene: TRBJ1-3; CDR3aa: CAWSVRTFSGNTIYF; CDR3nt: TGTGCCTGGAGTGTTAGGACTTTCTCTGGAAACACCATATATTTT
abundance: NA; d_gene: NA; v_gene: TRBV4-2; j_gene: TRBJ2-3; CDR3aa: CASSQSEATTDTQYF; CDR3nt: TGTGCCAGCAGCCAAAGCGAAGCGACCACAGATACGCAGTATTTT
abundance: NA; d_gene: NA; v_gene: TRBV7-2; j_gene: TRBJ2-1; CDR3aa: CASSFSGSYNEQFF; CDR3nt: TGTGCCAGCAGCTTTAGCGGCTCCTACAATGAGCAGTTCTTC
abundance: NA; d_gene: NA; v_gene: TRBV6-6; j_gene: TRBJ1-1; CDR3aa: CASSYPPGIGTEAFF; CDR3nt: TGTGCCAGCAGTTACCCCCCGGGAATTGGCACTGAAGCTTTCTTT
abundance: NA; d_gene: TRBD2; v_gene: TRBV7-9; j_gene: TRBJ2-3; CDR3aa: CASSSLAAGADTQYF; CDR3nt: TGTGCCAGCAGCTCACTAGCGGCAGGCGCAGATACGCAGTATTTT
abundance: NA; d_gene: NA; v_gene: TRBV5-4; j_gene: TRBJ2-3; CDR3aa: CASSPGLRTDTQYF; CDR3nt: TGTGCCAGCAGCCCGGGACTTCGCACAGATACGCAGTATTTT
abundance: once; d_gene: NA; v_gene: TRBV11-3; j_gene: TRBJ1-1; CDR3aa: CASSLGPGQAFF; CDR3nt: TGTGCCAGCAGCTTAGGACCAGGGCAAGCTTTCTTT
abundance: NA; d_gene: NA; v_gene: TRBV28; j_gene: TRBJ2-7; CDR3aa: CASSSPRRGRDEQYF; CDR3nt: TGTGCCAGCAGCTCTCCCCGCAGGGGTCGGGACGAGCAGTACTTC
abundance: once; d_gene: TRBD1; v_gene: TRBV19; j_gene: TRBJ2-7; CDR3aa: CASSIGGTGGREQYF; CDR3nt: TGTGCCAGTAGTATTGGAGGGACAGGGGGACGCGAGCAGTACTTC
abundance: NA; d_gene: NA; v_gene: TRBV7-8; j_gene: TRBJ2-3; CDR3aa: CASSLAQGTPTQYF; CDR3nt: TGTGCCAGCAGCTTAGCCCAGGGGACACCAACGCAGTATTTT
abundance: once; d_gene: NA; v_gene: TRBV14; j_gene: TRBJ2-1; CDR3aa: CASSQVQGRHNEQFF; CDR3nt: TGTGCCAGCAGCCAAGTACAGGGTCGACACAATGAGCAGTTCTTC
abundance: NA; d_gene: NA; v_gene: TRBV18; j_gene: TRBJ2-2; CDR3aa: CASSQGANTGELFF; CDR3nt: TGTGCCAGCTCACAGGGGGCGAACACCGGGGAGCTGTTTTTT
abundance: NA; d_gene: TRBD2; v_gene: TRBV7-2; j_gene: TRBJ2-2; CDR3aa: CASSSGLAGGSYTGELFF; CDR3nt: TGTGCCAGCAGCTCGGGACTAGCGGGGGGTTCCTACACCGGGGAGCTGTTTTTT
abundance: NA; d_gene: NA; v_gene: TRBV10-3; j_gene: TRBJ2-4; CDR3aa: CAISDSGAKNIQYF; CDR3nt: TGTGCCATCAGTGACTCGGGGGCCAAAAACATTCAGTACTTC
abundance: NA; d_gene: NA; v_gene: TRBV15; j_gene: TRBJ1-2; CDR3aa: CATLGEVRANYGYTF; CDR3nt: TGTGCCACCCTCGGGGAGGTTAGAGCTAACTATGGCTACACCTTC
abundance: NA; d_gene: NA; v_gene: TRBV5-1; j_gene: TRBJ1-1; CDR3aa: CASSLEGKNSEAFF; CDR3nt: TGCGCCAGCAGCTTGGAGGGGAAAAACTCTGAAGCTTTCTTT
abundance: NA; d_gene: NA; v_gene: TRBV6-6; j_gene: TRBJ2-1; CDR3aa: CASTGRGPYNEQFF; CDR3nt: TGTGCCAGCACTGGGCGGGGCCCCTACAATGAGCAGTTCTTC
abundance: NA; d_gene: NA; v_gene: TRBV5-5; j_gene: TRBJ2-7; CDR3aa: CASSRTGTIYEQYF; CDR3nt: TGTGCCAGCAGCCGCACCGGGACAATCTACGAGCAGTACTTC
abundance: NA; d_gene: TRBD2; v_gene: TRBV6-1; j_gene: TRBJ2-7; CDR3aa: CASSERASGGYEQYF; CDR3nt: TGTGCCAGCAGTGAGCGGGCTAGCGGGGGCTACGAGCAGTACTTC